This paragraph reports one TCR beta chain. This specimen belongs to a study of blood T cell repertoires in COVID-19. At the level of the study: Nucleic acid was either cDNA or gDNA, and it came from T cells, B-cell-depleted T cells, or PBMCs.

Profiled with immunoSEQ multiplex PCR; TCRdb holds only in-frame clones, not every one. The sample has about 330,000 clones, about 87% seen once. What was sequenced was PBMCs or T cells enriched from blood (not recorded which). The TCR sequence derives from a man in his thirties or forties who had recovered from COVID-19.

CDR3 in DNA: TGTGCCAGCAGCTCCACACAACAGGGGGCCAACTATGGCTACACCTTC. It is translated as CASSSTQQGANYGYTF. The gene calls are TRBV7-8 and TRBJ1-2, with 9 bases lining up with TRBD1. The CDR3 runs to 16 residues. The junction had 8 bases not matched to a gene; V was cut back by 4 bases and J by 2 bases. Per the germline V gene, CDR1 is SGHVS and CDR2 is FQNEAQ. The full variable domain, rest sourced from reference TRBV7-8 and TRBJ1-2, is GAGVSQSPRYKVAKRGQDVALRCDPISGHVSLFWYQQALGQGPEFLTYFQNEAQLDKSGLPSDRFFAERPEGSVSTLKIQRTQQEDSAVYLCASSSTQQGANYGYTFGSGTRLTVV.